Shown below are 9 T cell receptor beta chains from a single sample sequenced in a study of response to subunit inactivated influenza vaccine. TCRdb recomputed calls from the RT-PCR reads with MiXCR, one row per CDR3 protein. The sample has approximately 530,000 distinct CDR3 sequences, around 8% seen once; the top ten hold 10% to 15%. This specimen consisted of PBMCs from blood, obtained approximately 25 months after vaccination. The receptors originated from a man between 50 and 70 years old who received an inactivated influenza vaccine.

This clonotype was found a few times. The J gene is TRBJ1-1, the V gene TRBV6-5; tentatively, D is TRBD1 (5 bases). The V end lost 2 bases, the J end lost 4 bases, and 11 bases lay between the germline ends. Germline-derived CDR1 and CDR2 are MNHEY and SVGAGI. This CDR3 comprises 14 residues. The CDR3 loop is CASSYAGGGTEAFF. In DNA form, the CDR3 reads TGTGCCAGCAGTTACGCCGGGGGGGGCACTGAAGCTTTCTTT.

This chain joins TRBV7-2 and TRBJ1-5, with D unclear. The CDR3 has 9 amino acids. Germline-derived CDR1 and CDR2 are SGHTA and FQGNSA. The ends were cut back, 9 bases at V and 4 bases at J, with 1 base in the middle. The CDR3 nucleotides read TGTGCCAGAAATCAGCCCCAGCATTTT. The encoded protein is CARNQPQHF. Looking up the rest from reference TRBV7-2 and TRBJ1-5 gives the full variable domain: GAGVSQSPSNKVTEKGKDVELRCDPISGHTALYWYRQSLGQGLEFLIYFQGNSAPDKSGLPSDRFSAERTGGSVSTLTIQRTQQEDSAVYLCARNQPQHFGDGTRLSIL.

This chain joins TRBV10-2 and TRBJ2-2; the match to TRBD1 covers 8 bases. Trimming removed 6 bases from V and 1 base from J; junction bases left unmatched: 7. The CDR3 is made up of 16 amino acids. Per the germline V gene, CDR1 is WSHSY and CDR2 is SAAADI. CDR3 DNA sequence: TGCGCCAGCAGCCCGAAAGGACAGGGGAACACCGGGGAGCTGTTTTTT. Its translation is CASSPKGQGNTGELFF.

This clonotype occurred a few times. This rearrangement joins TRBV7-2 to TRBJ2-1, with 7 nucleotides matching TRBD1. Per the germline V gene, CDR1 is SGHTA and CDR2 is FQGNSA. This CDR3 contains 14 residues. V lost 7 bases and J lost 2; bases outside the gene matches: 5. The CDR3, as DNA: TGTGCCAGCACCTCGACAGGGCCCTACAATGAGCAGTTCTTC. It is translated as CASTSTGPYNEQFF. The variable domain in full, with the rest retrieved from reference TRBV7-2 and TRBJ2-1, is GAGVSQSPSNKVTEKGKDVELRCDPISGHTALYWYRQSLGQGLEFLIYFQGNSAPDKSGLPSDRFSAERTGGSVSTLTIQRTQQEDSAVYLCASTSTGPYNEQFFGPGTRLTVL.

The rearrangement uses TRBV27 and TRBJ2-7; 9 nucleotides line up with TRBD2. With 8 bases clipped from V and 0 bases from J, the junction kept 2 bases outside the gene matches. Per germline, CDR1 MNHEY and CDR2 SMNVEV (reference sequence). The CDR3 covers 13 residues. The CDR3 sequence is CASRTSVSYEQYF. The CDR3 bases are TGTGCCAGCCGGACTAGCGTCTCCTACGAGCAGTACTTC.

This clonotype has a handful of counts. An end of the junction differs from the germline gene, which may be a read error. V gene TRBV4-1 combines with J gene TRBJ2-2; 12 bases match TRBD2. Germline V gene lookup returns CDR1 MGHRA and CDR2 YSYEKL. The CDR3 length is 16 residues. CDR3 in amino acids: CASSRGLAGNAGELFF. CDR3 nucleotides: TGCGCCAGCAGCCGAGGACTAGCGGGGAACGCCGGGGAGCTGTTTTTT.

This clonotype was counted only a few times. The gene calls are TRBV29-1 and TRBJ2-7, with 7 nucleotides matching TRBD1. The CDR3 runs to 14 residues. In germline, CDR1 is SQVTM, CDR2 ANQGSEA. Trimming cost V 6 bases and J 2 bases; bases outside gene matches: 10. In DNA, the CDR3 is TGCAGCGTATTACCGACAGGGCTGACCTACGAGCAGTACTTC. The encoded protein is CSVLPTGLTYEQYF.

Many counts were recorded for this clonotype. J is TRBJ2-3 and V is TRBV7-8; D is unresolved. The length of the CDR3 is 15 residues. Germline CDR1 and CDR2: SGHVS and FQNEAQ. Trimming shortened V by 7 bases and J by 2 bases, and 16 bases separated the two germline ends. CDR3 in amino acids: CASNPRPDDTDTQYF. The CDR3 DNA sequence: TGTGCCAGCAACCCACGTCCGGACGACACAGATACGCAGTATTTT.

This clonotype was observed many times. The genes are TRBV7-3 and TRBJ2-1; possible D gene TRBD1, 5 bases. Trimming removed 5 bases from V and 4 bases from J, with 15 bases in between. The V gene's germline CDR1 is SGHTA and CDR2 FQGTGA. This CDR3 has 15 amino acids. CDR3 DNA: TGTGCCAGCAGCCAACAGGTAGCAGCATACAATGAGCAGTTCTTC. Encoded protein: CASSQQVAAYNEQFF.